This TCR beta chain was sequenced for a study of CD8 T cells in Susac syndrome. Study background: Patients with Susac syndrome were, at the time of blood collection, therapy-naive, maintained on corticosteroids, or maintained on intravenous immunoglobulin alone.

Random hexamers primed reverse transcription of roughly 0.45 to 1 ug RNA. TCRdb processed the immunoSEQ multiplex PCR reads anew with MiXCR; each CDR3 protein has one entry. The sample holds more than 200,000 distinct CDR3 sequences, about 95% seen once. Sequencing targeted TCR beta in blood CD8+ and CD4+ T cells. V gave up 7 bases and J gave up 3 bases; unmatched junction bases: 18. The CDR3 extends over 17 amino acids. From germline, CDR1 is SQVTM and CDR2 ANQGSEA. The V and J genes are TRBV29-1 and TRBJ1-1; 9 bases fit TRBD1. Sequencing was performed on CD4+ T cells from PBMCs. The sequence derives from a human donor with Susac syndrome. CDR3 DNA: TGCAGCGCTCAGCCCCCGGGACAGGGACGTGTATACACTGAAGCTTTCTTT. Protein sequence: CSAQPPGQGRVYTEAFF.